This is a list of T cell receptor beta chains from one sample in a study of blood T cell repertoires in COVID-19. Using immunoSEQ multiplex PCR, the repertoire was profiled, and TCRdb retains in-frame clones only, with some absent. The sample has hundreds of thousands of clones; nearly 90% are singletons. The sample comprised peripheral blood. All receptors come from a woman under 30 who had recovered from COVID-19. CDR3s include the opening cysteine and the closing phenylalanine or tryptophan. Each record gives: V gene, clone size, J gene, D gene, CDR3 protein, CDR3 DNA. D genes are given only for firm matches. Clone size is given for some rows only: seen once, a few or many times, or a class if the clone is expanded.

v_call: TRBV10-2; clone_size: once; j_call: TRBJ2-5; d_call: TRBD2; cdr3_aa: CASSESGLAEYQETQYF; cdr3_nt: TGCGCCAGCAGTGAGTCTGGACTAGCGGAGTACCAAGAGACCCAGTACTTC
v_call: TRBV7-3; clone_size: few; j_call: TRBJ1-3; d_call: -; cdr3_aa: CASSLDGISGNTIYF; cdr3_nt: TGTGCCAGCAGCTTAGACGGGATCTCTGGAAACACCATATATTTT
v_call: TRBV9; clone_size: -; j_call: TRBJ2-3; d_call: -; cdr3_aa: CASSVVQGTDTQYF; cdr3_nt: TGTGCCAGCAGCGTAGTGCAGGGAACAGATACGCAGTATTTT
v_call: TRBV6-5; clone_size: -; j_call: TRBJ2-7; d_call: -; cdr3_aa: CASSYGAAYEQYF; cdr3_nt: TGTGCCAGCAGTTATGGTGCAGCCTACGAGCAGTACTTC
v_call: TRBV27; clone_size: -; j_call: TRBJ2-7; d_call: -; cdr3_aa: CASSFGPGLDEQYF; cdr3_nt: TGTGCCAGCAGTTTTGGTCCGGGACTCGACGAGCAGTACTTC
v_call: TRBV7-8; clone_size: -; j_call: TRBJ1-2; d_call: -; cdr3_aa: CASSRRANYGYTF; cdr3_nt: TGTGCCAGCAGCCGGAGAGCTAACTATGGCTACACCTTC
v_call: TRBV7-9; clone_size: -; j_call: TRBJ2-2; d_call: TRBD2; cdr3_aa: CASSPGGGLDTGELFF; cdr3_nt: TGTGCCAGCAGCCCCGGCGGGGGGCTTGACACCGGGGAGCTGTTTTTT
v_call: TRBV19; clone_size: -; j_call: TRBJ1-2; d_call: TRBD1; cdr3_aa: CASTQGDSGGYTF; cdr3_nt: TGTGCCAGTACTCAGGGGGATAGTGGTGGCTACACCTTC
v_call: TRBV10-3; clone_size: many; j_call: TRBJ1-5; d_call: -; cdr3_aa: CAITQSGVKDQPQHF; cdr3_nt: TGTGCCATCACCCAGTCCGGGGTAAAGGATCAGCCCCAGCATTTT
v_call: TRBV28; clone_size: once; j_call: TRBJ2-5; d_call: TRBD2; cdr3_aa: CASSGAGGGQETQYF; cdr3_nt: TGTGCCAGCAGTGGGGCGGGAGGGGGGCAAGAGACCCAGTACTTC